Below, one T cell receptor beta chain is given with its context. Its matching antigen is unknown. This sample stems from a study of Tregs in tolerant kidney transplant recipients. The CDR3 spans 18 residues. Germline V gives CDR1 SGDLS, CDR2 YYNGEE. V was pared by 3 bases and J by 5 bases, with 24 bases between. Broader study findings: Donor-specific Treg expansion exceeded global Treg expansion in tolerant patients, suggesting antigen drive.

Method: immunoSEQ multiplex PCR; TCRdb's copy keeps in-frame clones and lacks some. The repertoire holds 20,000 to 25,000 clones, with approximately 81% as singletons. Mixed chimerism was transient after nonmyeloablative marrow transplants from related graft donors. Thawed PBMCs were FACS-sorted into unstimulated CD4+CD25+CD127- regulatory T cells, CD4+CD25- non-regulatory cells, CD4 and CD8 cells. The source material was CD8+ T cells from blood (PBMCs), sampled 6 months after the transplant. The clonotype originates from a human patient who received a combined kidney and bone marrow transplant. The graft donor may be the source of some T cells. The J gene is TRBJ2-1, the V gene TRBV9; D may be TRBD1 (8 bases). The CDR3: CASSAAKERQGRDNEQFF. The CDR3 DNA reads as TGTGCCAGCAGCGCAGCCAAGGAACGACAGGGGAGGGACAATGAGCAGTTCTTC.